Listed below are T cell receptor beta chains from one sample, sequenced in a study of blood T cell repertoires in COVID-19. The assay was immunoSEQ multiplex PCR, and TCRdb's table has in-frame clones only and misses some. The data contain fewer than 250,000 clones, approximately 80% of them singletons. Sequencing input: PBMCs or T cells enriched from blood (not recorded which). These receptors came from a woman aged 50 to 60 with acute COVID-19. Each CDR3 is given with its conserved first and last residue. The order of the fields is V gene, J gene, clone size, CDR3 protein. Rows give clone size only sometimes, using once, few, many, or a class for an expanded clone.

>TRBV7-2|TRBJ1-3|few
CASSRDSYSGNTIYF
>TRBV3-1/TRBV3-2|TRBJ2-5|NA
CASSQDVGTSGHLQETQYF
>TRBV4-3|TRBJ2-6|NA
CASSHLGQGAGANVLTF
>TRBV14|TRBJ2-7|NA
CASSQMGQGANEQYF
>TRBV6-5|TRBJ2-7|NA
CASSYQRSGRSEQYF
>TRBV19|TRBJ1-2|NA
CASSITHSDSGGYTF
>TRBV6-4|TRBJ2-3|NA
CASSDGWRGTDTQYF
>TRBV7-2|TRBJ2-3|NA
CASSQLDTQYF
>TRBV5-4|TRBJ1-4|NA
CASSPEGGANEKLFF
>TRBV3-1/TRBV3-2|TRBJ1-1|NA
CASSQVGSNTEAFF
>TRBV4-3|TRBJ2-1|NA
CASSQEGRGYNEQFF
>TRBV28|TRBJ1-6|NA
CASSSGSVIDPLHF
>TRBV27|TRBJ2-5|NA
CASSLSGGLAGGETQYF
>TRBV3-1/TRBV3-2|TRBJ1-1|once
CASSQAGLHFSVTEAFF
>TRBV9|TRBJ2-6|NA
CASSVGGAGANVLTF
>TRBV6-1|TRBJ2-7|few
CASSEVWTGGSYEQYF
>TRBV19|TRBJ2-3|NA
CASLGGGLSMGTQYF
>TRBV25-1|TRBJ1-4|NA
CASSSKQQPNEKLFF
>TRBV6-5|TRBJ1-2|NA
CASSNGQGLGYTF
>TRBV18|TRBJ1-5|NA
CASSARETGGSFSNQPQHF
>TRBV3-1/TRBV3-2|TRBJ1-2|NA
CASSRTGGGFTTYGYTF
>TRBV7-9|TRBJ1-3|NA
CASSLGASVSGNTIYF
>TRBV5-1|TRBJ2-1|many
CASSLRGAGVSYNEQFF
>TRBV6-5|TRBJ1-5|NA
CASSYSQGANQPQHF
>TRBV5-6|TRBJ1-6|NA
CASSLRGINSPLHF
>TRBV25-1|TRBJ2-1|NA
CASREGQGRFSSYNEQFF
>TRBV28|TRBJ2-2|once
CASSTRRDSRGELFF
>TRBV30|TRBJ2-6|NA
CAERLSGANVLTF
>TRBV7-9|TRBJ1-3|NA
CASSLYGNTIYF
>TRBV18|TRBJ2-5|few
CASSPQGQRQETQYF
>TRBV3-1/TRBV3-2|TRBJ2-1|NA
CASSQVTARGGEQFF
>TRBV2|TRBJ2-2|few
CASIWTTSGRNTGELFF
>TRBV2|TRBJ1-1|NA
CASSDWGGHTEAFF
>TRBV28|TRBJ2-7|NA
CASLGSMTYEQYF
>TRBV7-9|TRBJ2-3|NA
CASSSPGEANTKGDTQYF
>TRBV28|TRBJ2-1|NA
CASSLANPAGARNEQFF
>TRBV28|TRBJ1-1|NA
CASSLLPGQGNTEAFF
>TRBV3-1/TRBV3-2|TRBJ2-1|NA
CASSRTSGTYNEQFF
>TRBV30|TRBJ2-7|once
CAWSPGGTVNEQYF
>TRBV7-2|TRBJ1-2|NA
CASSSGGTAPFNYGYTF
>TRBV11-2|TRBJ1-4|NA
CASVQGANEKLFF
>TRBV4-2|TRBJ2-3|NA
CASSQGKGREGLDTQYF
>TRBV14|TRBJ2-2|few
CASSGLAGGTGELFF
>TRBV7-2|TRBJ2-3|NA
CASSTRAGGQDTQYF
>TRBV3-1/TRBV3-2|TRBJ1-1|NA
CASSSSGQGSKAFF
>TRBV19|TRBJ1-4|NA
CATQGGTTNEKLFF
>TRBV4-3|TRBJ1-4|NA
CASSQDYLDGDEKLFF
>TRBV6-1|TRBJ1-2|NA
CASSEKGQAHGYTF
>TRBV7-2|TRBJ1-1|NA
CASSLAGGPSGTEAFF
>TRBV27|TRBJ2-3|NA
CASSLWGTSGRAVDTQYF
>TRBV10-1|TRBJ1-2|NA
CASSESEYWEGYTF
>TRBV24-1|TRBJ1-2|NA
CATFGPGTDNYGYTF
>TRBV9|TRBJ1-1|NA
CASSVDLTTEGGTEAFF
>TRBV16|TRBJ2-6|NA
CASSQSIGAGANVLTF
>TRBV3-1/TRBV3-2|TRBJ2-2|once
CASSHLPDRAGELFF
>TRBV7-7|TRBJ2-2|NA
CASSRRQGAGELFF
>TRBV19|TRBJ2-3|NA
CASSTRGGLSTDTQYF
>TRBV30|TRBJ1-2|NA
CAWSAGQGFPYTF
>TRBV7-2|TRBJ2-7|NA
CASSTGTSGGAYEQYF
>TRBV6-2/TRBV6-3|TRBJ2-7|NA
CASSTSGGSYEQYF